What follows is one TCR beta chain and its context. Its antigen is still unknown. The sample comes from a study of beta chain features in type 1 diabetes. Study-level information: Taken together, all samples contributed approximately 110 million examined sorted cells.

All of the sorted populations showed purity greater than 95%. What was sequenced were expressed TCRB transcripts, since all of the isolated RNA had been reverse transcribed. Produced via immunoSEQ multiplex PCR; TCRdb's table is partial and in-frame only. In the table there are tens of thousands of clones, roughly 49% of which are singletons. The CDR3 runs to 13 residues. V was shortened by 4 bases and J by 5 bases, with 12 bases between the two germline ends. Germline CDR1 is SGHRS and CDR2 is YFSETQ. Study-level findings and limits: PCR might favor shorter templates, equally in patients and controls. Individuals with type 1 diabetes displayed fewer insertions and more deletions at VDJ junctions. Moderate but significant shortening of TCRB CDR3s was recorded in all four CD4+ subsets from Type 1 diabetes patients.

Sequenced sample: central memory CD4+ T cells from blood. The source is a man aged 25-45 years with type 1 diabetes. The chain recombines TRBV5-1 with TRBJ2-5; TRBD1 might be the D (5 bases). CDR3 protein: CASSIRVEETQYF. In nucleotides, the CDR3 is TGCGCCAGCAGCATCAGGGTAGAGGAGACCCAGTACTTC.